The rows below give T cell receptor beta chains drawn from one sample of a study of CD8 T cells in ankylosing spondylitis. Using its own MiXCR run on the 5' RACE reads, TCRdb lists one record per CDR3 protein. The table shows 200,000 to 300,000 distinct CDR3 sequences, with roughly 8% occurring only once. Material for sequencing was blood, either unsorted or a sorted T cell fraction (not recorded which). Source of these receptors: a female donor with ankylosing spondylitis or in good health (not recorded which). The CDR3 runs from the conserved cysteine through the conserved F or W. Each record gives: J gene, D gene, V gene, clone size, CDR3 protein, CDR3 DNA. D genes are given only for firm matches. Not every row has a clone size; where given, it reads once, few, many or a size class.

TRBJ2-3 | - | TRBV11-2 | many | CASSLGPLADTQYF | TGTGCCAGCAGCTTAGGACCCTTGGCGGATACGCAGTATTTT
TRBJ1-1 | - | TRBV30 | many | CAWIRTANTEAFF | TGTGCCTGGATTAGGACAGCGAACACTGAAGCTTTCTTT
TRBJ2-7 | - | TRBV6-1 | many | CASSKEVGNAYEQYF | TGTGCCAGCTCAAAAGAGGTAGGGAACGCCTACGAGCAGTACTTC
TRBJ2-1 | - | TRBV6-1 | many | CASSSGTDYNEQFF | TGTGCCAGCAGCTCCGGGACGGATTACAATGAGCAGTTCTTC
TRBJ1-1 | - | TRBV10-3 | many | CAISEELAGSGSEAFF | TGTGCCATCAGTGAAGAACTAGCAGGGTCGGGATCTGAAGCTTTCTTT
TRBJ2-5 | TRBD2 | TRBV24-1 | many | CATSEVGLLGQETQYF | TGTGCCACCAGTGAGGTGGGACTACTAGGCCAAGAGACCCAGTACTTC
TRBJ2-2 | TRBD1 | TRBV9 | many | CASSADRGSNTGELFF | TGTGCCAGCAGCGCAGACAGGGGCTCGAACACCGGGGAGCTGTTTTTT
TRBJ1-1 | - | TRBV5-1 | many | CASSLEESRKNTEAFF | TGCGCCAGCAGCTTGGAGGAAAGCCGGAAGAACACTGAAGCTTTCTTT
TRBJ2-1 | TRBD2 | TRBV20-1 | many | CSAVPGLAYNEQFF | TGCAGTGCCGTCCCCGGACTAGCTTACAATGAGCAGTTCTTC
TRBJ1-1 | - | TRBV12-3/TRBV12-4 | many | CASSWTVMNTEAFF | TGTGCCAGCAGTTGGACAGTTATGAACACTGAAGCTTTCTTT
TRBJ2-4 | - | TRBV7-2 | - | CASSIGGGTKNIQYF | TGTGCCAGCAGCATAGGTGGGGGGACCAAAAACATTCAGTACTTC
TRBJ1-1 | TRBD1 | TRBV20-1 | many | CSAWWGGQGGTEAFF | TGCAGTGCCTGGTGGGGCGGACAGGGGGGAACTGAAGCTTTCTTT
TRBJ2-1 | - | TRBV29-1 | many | CSVESGGEQFF | TGCAGCGTTGAGTCAGGTGGTGAGCAGTTCTTC
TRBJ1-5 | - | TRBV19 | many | CASTGRQNQPQHF | TGTGCCAGTACGGGCAGGCAAAATCAGCCCCAGCATTTT
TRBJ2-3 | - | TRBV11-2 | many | CASSLSRIQLSTDTQYF | TGTGCCAGCAGCTTAAGTCGTATACAGTTGAGCACAGATACGCAGTATTTT
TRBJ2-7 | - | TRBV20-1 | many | CSARPRQTGYEQYF | TGCAGTGCTAGACCTAGACAGACTGGCTACGAGCAGTACTTC
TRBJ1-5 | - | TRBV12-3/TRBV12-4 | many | CASSTGSEEPQHF | TGTGCCAGCAGTACAGGGTCGGAAGAGCCCCAGCATTTT
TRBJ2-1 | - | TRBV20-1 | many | CSARAWRGAEQFF | TGCAGTGCTAGAGCTTGGAGGGGGGCTGAGCAGTTCTTC
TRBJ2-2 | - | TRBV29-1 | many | CSVEDRRLNTGELFF | TGCAGCGTTGAAGATCGGCGTCTAAACACCGGGGAGCTGTTTTTT
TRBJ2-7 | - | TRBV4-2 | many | CASSQDRSGNYEQYF | TGTGCCAGCAGCCAAGATCGGTCAGGGAACTACGAGCAGTACTTC
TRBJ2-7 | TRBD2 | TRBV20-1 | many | CSAPTSGRLPQYF | TGCAGTGCGCCGACTAGCGGGAGGCTCCCGCAGTACTTC
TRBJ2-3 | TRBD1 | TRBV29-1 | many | CSVGRQGVDTQYF | TGCAGCGTTGGCCGGCAGGGGGTGGATACGCAGTATTTT
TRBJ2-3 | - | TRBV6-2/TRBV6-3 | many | CASSYRSSDTQYF | TGTGCCAGCAGTTACCGGAGCTCAGATACGCAGTATTTT
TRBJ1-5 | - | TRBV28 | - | CASSHPLQGLAPQHF | TGTGCCAGCAGTCACCCTTTACAGGGACTTGCGCCCCAGCATTTT
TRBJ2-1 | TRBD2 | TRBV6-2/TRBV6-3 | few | CASNQLAGAGQFF | TGTGCCAGCAACCAACTAGCGGGAGCGGGGCAGTTCTTC
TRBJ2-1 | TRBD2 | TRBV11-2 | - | CASSLGRGLAGGPSGDEQFF | TGTGCCAGCAGTCTGGGCCGGGGACTAGCGGGAGGCCCATCGGGGGATGAGCAGTTCTTC
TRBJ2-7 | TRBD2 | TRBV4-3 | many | CASSQASGSYEQYF | TGCGCCAGCAGCCAAGCTAGCGGGAGCTACGAGCAGTACTTC
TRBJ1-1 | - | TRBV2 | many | CASKENTEAFF | TGTGCCAGCAAGGAGAACACTGAAGCTTTCTTT
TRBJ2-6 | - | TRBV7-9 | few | CASRSNRAGANVLTF | TGTGCCAGCAGATCAAACAGGGCTGGGGCCAACGTCCTGACTTTC
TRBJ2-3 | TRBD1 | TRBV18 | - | CASSPPWGTGPRDTQYF | TGTGCCAGCTCACCTCCTTGGGGGACAGGGCCACGAGATACGCAGTATTTT
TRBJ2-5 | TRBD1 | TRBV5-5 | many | CASSPGGQETQYF | TGTGCCAGCAGCCCAGGGGGTCAAGAGACCCAGTACTTC
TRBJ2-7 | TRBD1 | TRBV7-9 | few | CASSFEGQGANSLF | TGTGCCAGCAGCTTTGAGGGACAGGGGGCGAATTCCCTTTTC
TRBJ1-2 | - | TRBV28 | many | CASQDGSRGGYTF | TGTGCCAGCCAAGACGGTAGCAGAGGAGGCTACACCTTC
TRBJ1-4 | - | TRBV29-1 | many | CSVEPGDSEKLFF | TGCAGCGTTGAACCAGGGGATTCTGAAAAACTGTTTTTT
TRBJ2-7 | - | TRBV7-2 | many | CASSLTGNSQQYF | TGTGCCAGCAGCTTAACGGGAAATTCCCAGCAGTACTTC
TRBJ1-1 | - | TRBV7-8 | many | CASSFREFNTEAFF | TGTGCCAGCAGTTTCAGGGAGTTCAACACTGAAGCTTTCTTT
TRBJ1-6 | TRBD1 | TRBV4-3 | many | CASSQVQGANSPLHF | TGCGCCAGCAGCCAAGTGCAGGGGGCAAATTCACCCCTCCACTTT
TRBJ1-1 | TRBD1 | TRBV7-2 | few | CASSPQGQGGTEAFF | TGTGCCAGCAGCCCACAAGGACAGGGGGGCACTGAAGCTTTCTTT
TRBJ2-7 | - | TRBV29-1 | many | CSVEADYEQYF | TGCAGCGTTGAAGCCGACTACGAGCAGTACTTC
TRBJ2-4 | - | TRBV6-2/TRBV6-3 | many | CASSRAKNIQYF | TGTGCCAGCAGTCGAGCCAAAAACATTCAGTACTTC
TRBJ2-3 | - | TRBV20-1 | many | CSARDELAGTDTQYF | TGCAGTGCTAGAGATGAACTAGCCGGCACAGATACGCAGTATTTT
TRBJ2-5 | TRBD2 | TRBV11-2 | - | CASRGGYPQETQYF | TGTGCCAGCAGGGGAGGGTACCCCCAAGAGACCCAGTACTTC
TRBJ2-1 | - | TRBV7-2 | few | CASSSLTGQSSYNEQFF | TGTGCCAGCAGCTCCCTGACGGGCCAGAGCTCCTACAATGAGCAGTTCTTC